A single sample gave rise to the 14 T cell receptor beta chains below, sequenced in a study of CD8+ T cells in alopecia areata. Stated treatment: oral pan-JAK inhibitor, 5-10 mg twice daily. Extracted RNA was reverse transcribed into cDNA, the sequencing template. Method: immunoSEQ multiplex PCR; TCRdb's copy keeps in-frame clones and lacks some. The sample lists 160,000 or so clones, approximately 52% occurring once. The source material was CD4+ T cells sorted from blood, sampled at week 56, from a patient treated with tofacitinib. Receptors were obtained from a human donor with alopecia areata.

The chain is built from TRBV29-1 and TRBJ1-2, with 10 bases fitting TRBD1. The trim removed 8 bases at V and 6 bases at J, leaving 9 bases unmatched. The CDR3 is 13 amino acids. Germline V lookup: CDR1 SQVTM, CDR2 ANQGSEA. The CDR3 region has the DNA TGCAGCATCAGACAGGGGGCGGTCGATGGCTACACCTTC. Protein: CSIRQGAVDGYTF.

The rearrangement joins TRBV7-2 to TRBJ1-5; a possible D gene is TRBD1 (6 bases). This CDR3 is 13 amino acids long. Trimming removed 5 bases at V and 5 bases at J, with 10 bases between. Germline CDR1 reads SGHTA; CDR2 reads FQGNSA. In nucleotides, the CDR3 is TGTGCCAGCAGCAGGAACAGGGATCAGCCCCAGCATTTT. This sequence encodes CASSRNRDQPQHF.

The chain links TRBV29-1 to TRBJ2-7; 9 bases are shared with TRBD1. Germline-derived CDR1 and CDR2 are SQVTM and ANQGSEA. V dropped 7 bases and J dropped 4; count of bases not matched to a gene: 8. This CDR3 spans 13 amino acids. The CDR3 region is CSAAGTGMYEQYF. The CDR3 DNA reads as TGCAGCGCCGCGGGGACAGGGATGTACGAGCAGTACTTC.

The sample holds one count of this clone. The rearrangement links TRBV6-5 to TRBJ1-1; 7 positions agree with TRBD1. This CDR3 has 14 amino acids. Germline V gene data show CDR1 as MNHEY and CDR2 as SVGAGI. V shed 0 bases and J 7 bases; nucleotides not matched to a gene: 5. CDR3 DNA sequence: TGTGCCAGCAGTTACTCAGGACAGGTCAATGAAGCTTTCTTT. Its translation is CASSYSGQVNEAFF.

This rearrangement joins TRBV18 to TRBJ2-7, with D tentatively TRBD2 (5 bases). The germline V gene encodes CDR1 KGHSH and CDR2 LQKENI. The V gene lost 3 bases and the J gene lost 0 bases, with 9 bases spanning the gap. This CDR3 contains 14 residues. This CDR3 is CASSPEASSYEQYF. CDR3 DNA sequence: TGTGCCAGCTCACCGGAGGCCAGCTCCTACGAGCAGTACTTC.

The chain recombines TRBV4-1 with TRBJ2-5; TRBD2 matches at 11 bases. The J segment lost 2 bases and the V segment lost 1 base, leaving 6 bases of the junction unmatched. Germline assignment: CDR1 MGHRA and CDR2 YSYEKL. The CDR3 is made up of 17 amino acids. This CDR3 is CASSQAASGGNQETQYF. DNA of the CDR3: TGCGCCAGCAGCCAAGCCGCTAGCGGGGGGAATCAAGAGACCCAGTACTTC.

The chain employs TRBV4-1 and TRBJ2-1; D remains unclear. This CDR3 contains 15 residues. CDR1 and CDR2 (germline): MGHRA, YSYEKL. V lost 0 bases and J lost 0, with 6 bases in between. The CDR3 region is CASSQEGVSYNEQFF. CDR3 coding DNA: TGCGCCAGCAGCCAAGAGGGCGTCTCCTACAATGAGCAGTTCTTC.

This clone was seen only a few times. The chain is built from TRBV29-1 and TRBJ1-2; no clear D gene. Trimming took off 6 bases at V and 2 bases at J, with 10 bases between the two ends. Germline-derived CDR1 and CDR2 are SQVTM and ANQGSEA. The CDR3 extends over 12 amino acids. The CDR3 bases are TGCAGCGTCCGGGCGGCGAACTATGGCTACACCTTC. This codes for CSVRAANYGYTF.

The chain recombines TRBV4-2 with TRBJ2-5; 9 nucleotides align to TRBD2. This CDR3 is built from 18 residues. The ends lost 0 bases at V and 1 base at J; junction bases unmatched: 9. The V gene's germline CDR1 is LGHNA and CDR2 YNFKEQ. The CDR3: CASSQDLRGGGAQETQYF. The CDR3 DNA reads as TGTGCCAGCAGCCAAGATCTCCGGGGCGGGGGGGCCCAAGAGACCCAGTACTTC.

The chain employs TRBV11-1 and TRBJ1-6, with TRBD1 matching 8 bases. There are 17 residues in the CDR3. Germline CDR1 SGHAT, CDR2 FQDESV (reference sequence). Trimming at V came to 1 base and at J to 8 bases, leaving 10 bases not matched to a gene. The CDR3 spells CASSLEGDRGIYSPLHF. The CDR3 DNA sequence: TGTGCCAGCAGCTTAGAGGGCGACAGGGGAATCTATTCACCCCTCCACTTT. Supplemented by reference TRBV11-1 and TRBJ1-6, the full variable domain reads EAEVAQSPRYKITEKSQAVAFWCDPISGHATLYWYRQILGQGPELLVQFQDESVVDDSQLPKDRFSAERLKGVDSTLKIQPAELGDSAMYLCASSLEGDRGIYSPLHFGNGTRLTVT.

The chain recombines TRBV30 with TRBJ1-1, with D maybe TRBD1 (5 bases). V was shortened by 2 bases and J by 10 bases, with 14 bases between the two germline ends. The CDR3 has 12 residues. From germline, CDR1 is GTSNPN and CDR2 SVGIG (reference sequence). The CDR3 is CAWSTGGGLAFF. In nucleotides, the CDR3 is TGTGCCTGGAGTACCGGGGGAGGGTTAGCTTTCTTT.

The chain recombines TRBV30 with TRBJ1-4; 7 bases map to TRBD1. Trimming took 3 bases from V and 5 from J; bases not matched to a gene: 9. CDR1 and CDR2 from the germline V gene are GTSNPN and SVGIG (reference sequence). This CDR3 has 15 residues. CDR3 nucleotides: TGTGCCTGGAGGAGGACAGGAATTTCCAATGAAAAACTGTTTTTT. It encodes CAWRRTGISNEKLFF.

The chain combines TRBV5-1 with TRBJ2-6; D perhaps matches TRBD1 (6 bases). Trimming removed 0 bases at V and 0 bases at J, with 10 bases between. CDR3 length equals 17 residues. Germline V gene sequence: CDR1 SGHRS, CDR2 YFSETQ. The CDR3 is CASSLGQAFSGANVLTF. CDR3 sequence (DNA): TGCGCCAGCAGCTTGGGACAGGCGTTCTCTGGGGCCAACGTCCTGACTTTC.

The V and J genes are TRBV5-1 and TRBJ1-6; no reliable D call. CDR3 length: 15 residues. Germline assignment: CDR1 SGHRS and CDR2 YFSETQ. Between the trimmed V and J ends, which lost 0 bases and 7 bases, there was a span of 11 bases. The CDR3 region has the DNA TGCGCCAGCAGCTTGGTGGCCTCAGAAAATTCACCCCTCCACTTT. Amino acid sequence: CASSLVASENSPLHF.